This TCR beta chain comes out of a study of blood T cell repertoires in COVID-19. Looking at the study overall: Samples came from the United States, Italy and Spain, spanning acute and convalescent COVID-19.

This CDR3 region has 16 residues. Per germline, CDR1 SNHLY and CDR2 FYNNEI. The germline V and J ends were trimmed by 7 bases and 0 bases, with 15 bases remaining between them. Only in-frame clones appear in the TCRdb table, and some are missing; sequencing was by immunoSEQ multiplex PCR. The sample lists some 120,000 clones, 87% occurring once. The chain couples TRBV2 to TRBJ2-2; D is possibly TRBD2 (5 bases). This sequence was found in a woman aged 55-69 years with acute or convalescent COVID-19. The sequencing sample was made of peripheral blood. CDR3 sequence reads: CASTILGLTNTGELFF. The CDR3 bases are TGTGCCAGCACCATACTAGGCCTTACGAACACCGGGGAGCTGTTTTTT.